This T cell receptor (beta chain) was retrieved from a study of blood T cell repertoires in COVID-19. Study in general: Samples representing acute and convalescent COVID-19 were sourced from the United States, Italy and Spain. From T cells, B-cell-depleted T cells, or PBMCs came the material, which was cDNA or gDNA.

This CDR3 region has 14 residues. Germline V CDR1 and CDR2: SGHRS, YFSETQ. Trimming at V came to 4 bases and at J to 1 base, leaving 3 bases not matched to a gene. Original processing notes: Reference gene primer amplification yielded estimated nucleated cell counts. TCRdb keeps only in-frame clones here, not all; method: immunoSEQ multiplex PCR. D and trimming come from the DNA, and the V and J calls and clone size come from that table. The repertoire holds 40,000 to 45,000 clones, with 70% to 90% as singletons. The rearrangement joins TRBV5-1 to TRBJ1-1; 8 nucleotides match TRBD1. Sequencing was carried out using peripheral blood. The TCR comes from a human donor in a cohort sampled during active COVID-19. The CDR3 sequence: CASSGGTGNTEAFF. DNA of the CDR3: TGCGCCAGCAGCGGGGGGACAGGGAACACTGAAGCTTTCTTT.